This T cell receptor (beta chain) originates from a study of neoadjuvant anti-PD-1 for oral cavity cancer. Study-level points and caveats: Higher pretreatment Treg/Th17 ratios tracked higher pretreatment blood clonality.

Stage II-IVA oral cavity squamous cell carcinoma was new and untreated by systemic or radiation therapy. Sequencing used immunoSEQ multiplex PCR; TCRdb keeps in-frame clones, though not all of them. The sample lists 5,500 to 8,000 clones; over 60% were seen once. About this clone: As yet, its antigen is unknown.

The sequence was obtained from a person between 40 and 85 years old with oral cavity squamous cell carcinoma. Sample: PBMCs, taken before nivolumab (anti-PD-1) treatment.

The CDR3: CASGQGATTDTQYF. The DNA of the CDR3 is TGTGCCAGCGGTCAGGGGGCGACCACAGATACGCAGTATTTT. The chain links TRBV13 to TRBJ2-3, with TRBD1 matching 8 bases. V was clipped by 8 bases and J by 2 bases; unmatched bases: 6. Germline V gene sequence: CDR1 PRHDT, CDR2 FYEKMQ (reference sequence). The CDR3 has 14 amino acids.